The T cell receptor beta chain under discussion was sequenced for a study of OX40 agonist ivuxolimab in advanced cancers. Background on the study: A male proportion of just over 80% was recorded, with mean age about 60 years and range roughly 23 to 79. Notes on the study in general: Dose levels from 0.1 to 3.0 mg/kg saw CD4+ and CD8+ blood T cells expand clonally by week 6. Normalized T-cell clonal expansion was also low in a subset of nonresponders.

This clone was seen a single time. The antigen is not known. Using immunoSEQ multiplex PCR, the repertoire was profiled, and TCRdb retains in-frame clones only, with some absent. The table records around 92,000 clones, 90% to 95% of them present only once. Germline CDR1 and CDR2: MNHNS and SASEGT. The CDR3 totals 16 residues. The ends lost 2 bases at V and 6 bases at J; junction bases unmatched: 5. The source was CD4+ or CD8+ T cells sorted from blood, collected in a trial of the OX40 agonist ivuxolimab. The receptor was derived from an adult with an advanced solid tumor such as melanoma, head and neck, liver or kidney cancer. J is TRBJ2-1 and V is TRBV6-1; 12 bases align to TRBD2. The CDR3: CASSEFLAGGLNEQFF. In nucleotides, the CDR3 is TGTGCCAGCAGTGAATTCCTAGCGGGAGGGCTCAATGAGCAGTTCTTC.